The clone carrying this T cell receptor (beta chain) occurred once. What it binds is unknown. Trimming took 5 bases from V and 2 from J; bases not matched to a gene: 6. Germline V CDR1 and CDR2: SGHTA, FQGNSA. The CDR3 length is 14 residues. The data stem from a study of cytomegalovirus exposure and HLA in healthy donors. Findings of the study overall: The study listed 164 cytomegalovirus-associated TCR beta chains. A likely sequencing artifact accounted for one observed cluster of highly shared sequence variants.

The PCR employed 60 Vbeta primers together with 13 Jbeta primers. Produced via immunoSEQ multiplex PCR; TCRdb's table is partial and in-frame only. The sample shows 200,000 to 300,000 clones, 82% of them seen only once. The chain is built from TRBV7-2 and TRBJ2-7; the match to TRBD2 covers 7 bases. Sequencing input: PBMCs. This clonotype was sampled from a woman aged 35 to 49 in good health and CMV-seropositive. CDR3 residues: CASSPGGRTYEQYF. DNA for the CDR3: TGTGCCAGCAGCCCGGGGGGACGGACCTACGAGCAGTACTTC.